This TCR beta chain was captured by sequencing in a study of CD8 T cells in Susac syndrome. Random hexamers served to reverse transcribe roughly 0.45 to 1 ug RNA. TCRdb re-called the immunoSEQ multiplex PCR reads through MiXCR, storing one row per CDR3 protein. This table holds 330,000 or so distinct CDR3 sequences, 65% to 90% found once. The sample consisted of CD8+ T cells from PBMCs. The receptor's source is a human donor with multiple sclerosis.

DNA of the CDR3: TGCAGTGCCGATTCTCTCTCAAGAGAGACCTACGAGCAGTACTTC. The encoded protein is CSADSLSRETYEQYF. The gene calls are TRBV20-1 and TRBJ2-7; D gene uncertain. This CDR3 has 15 amino acids. Trimming removed 6 bases at V and 2 bases at J, with 20 bases between. CDR1 is DFQATT, CDR2 SNEGSKA, per germline (reference sequence).